Listed here are 27 T cell receptor beta chains from one sample, sequenced in a study of T cell responses to AZD1222 COVID-19 vaccine. Profiling relied on immunoSEQ multiplex PCR, and the TCRdb table lists in-frame clones only, not all of them. Of 30,000 to 35,000 clones in the sample, about 86% are singletons; the top ten hold 6.8%. The sample here was peripheral blood, taken on day 0 of AZD1222 vaccination. The origin of the receptors is an adult in good health.

V is TRBV28 and J is TRBJ1-2; 8 bases line up with TRBD1. There are 15 residues in the CDR3. V shed 6 bases and J 2 bases; nucleotides not matched to a gene: 8. Germline assignment: CDR1 MDHEN and CDR2 SYDVKM. The CDR3 DNA is TGTGCCAGCAGCCGACAGACAGGGGCGAACTATGGCTACACCTTC. It specifies CASSRQTGANYGYTF.

The V call is TRBV30, the J call TRBJ1-5; possibly TRBD1 for D (6 bases). This CDR3 spans 13 amino acids. Trimming shortened V by 5 bases and J by 3 bases, and 11 bases separated the two germline ends. Germline V gives CDR1 GTSNPN, CDR2 SVGIG (reference sequence). For the CDR3, the DNA is TGTGCCTGGTCGACAGGTTTCAATCAGCCCCAGCATTTT. Protein product: CAWSTGFNQPQHF. The full variable domain, with the rest looked up from reference TRBV30 and TRBJ1-5, is SQTIHQWPATLVQPVGSPLSLECTVEGTSNPNLYWYRQAAGRGLQLLFYSVGIGQISSEVPQNLSASRPQDRQFILSSKKLLLSDSGFYLCAWSTGFNQPQHFGDGTRLSIL.

The chain couples TRBV7-8 to TRBJ1-2, with a weak D call TRBD1 (6 bases). Trimming cost V 1 base and J 3 bases, with 6 bases left between them. This CDR3 is built from 13 residues. The germline V gene encodes CDR1 SGHVS and CDR2 FQNEAQ. CDR3 nucleotides: TGTGCCAGCAGCTTAGGGACAGACTATGGCTACACCTTC. Translated: CASSLGTDYGYTF.

The chain uses TRBV5-6 and TRBJ2-4; 8 bases align to TRBD1. After removal of 2 bases from V and 6 bases from J, the junction contained 4 bases not matched to a gene. Germline V CDR1 and CDR2: SGHDT, YYEEEE. This CDR3 spans 14 amino acids. The CDR3 reads CASSFQGALNIQYF. The CDR3 nucleotides are TGTGCCAGCAGCTTCCAGGGGGCCTTAAACATTCAGTACTTC.

The CDR3 DNA reads as TGTGCCAGTAGTCCCCGAGGAGGCTCCTACGAGCAGTACTTC. It encodes CASSPRGGSYEQYF. J is TRBJ2-7 and V is TRBV19, with a tentative D call TRBD2 (5 bases). The CDR3 is 14 residues long. V was shortened by 5 bases and J by 0 bases, with 11 bases between the two germline ends. The germline V gene encodes CDR1 LNHDA and CDR2 SQIVND (reference sequence).

Turning to this clone: No DNA is shown, since the ends of the CDR3 on it are uncertain; the CDR3 is the one TCRdb lists. V and J are TRBV7-7 and TRBJ2-7; the table names TRBD2, a call not compared with the DNA. Germline V gene lookup returns CDR1 SSHAT and CDR2 FNYEAQ (reference sequence). 17 amino acids form the CDR3, both terminal residues included. The CDR3 region is CASSLSYRCTSSYEQYF.

The chain couples TRBV7-8 to TRBJ2-7, with 7 positions matching TRBD1. Germline trimming cut 1 base from V and 4 bases from J; bases unmatched to any gene: 10. This CDR3 contains 16 residues. The germline V gene has CDR1 SGHVS and CDR2 FQNEAQ. The CDR3 region has the DNA TGTGCCAGCAGCTTAGGAATAGGGGGCGTGGTGTACGAGCAGTACTTC. This sequence encodes CASSLGIGGVVYEQYF.

This clone appeared a few times. V gene TRBV5-1 combines with J gene TRBJ2-6, with D perhaps matching TRBD1 (5 bases). CDR3 length equals 18 residues. V was cut by 2 bases and J by 0 bases, with 15 bases left in between. The germline V gene has CDR1 SGHRS and CDR2 YFSETQ. The chain's CDR3 is CASSFEGAGHSGANVLTF. The CDR3 DNA is TGCGCCAGCAGCTTTGAAGGGGCAGGACACTCTGGGGCCAACGTCCTGACTTTC.

The chain couples TRBV27 to TRBJ1-6; D is ambiguous. V was shortened by 8 bases and J by 0 bases, with 8 bases between the two germline ends. The CDR3 runs 14 residues. Germline CDR1 and CDR2: MNHEY and SMNVEV (reference sequence). CDR3 DNA sequence: TGTGCCAGCTCACTGAGCTCCTATAATTCACCCCTCCACTTT. It specifies CASSLSSYNSPLHF.

The rearrangement links TRBV2 to TRBJ2-5, with D possibly matching TRBD1 (6 bases). The germline V and J ends were trimmed by 4 bases and 3 bases, with 12 bases remaining between them. CDR1 and CDR2 from the germline V gene are SNHLY and FYNNEI. CDR3 length equals 14 residues. The CDR3 DNA follows: TGTGCCAGCAGTGGTTGGGACACCAAAGAGACCCAGTACTTC. Its protein is CASSGWDTKETQYF.

In its sample, this clone was seen once. The genes are TRBV2 and TRBJ1-1; D is perhaps TRBD1 (6 bases). V was shortened by 1 base and J by 0 bases, with 9 bases between the two germline ends. The CDR3 is 15 residues long. Germline CDR1 SNHLY, CDR2 FYNNEI. The chain's CDR3 is CASSEETGVNTEAFF. The CDR3 region has the DNA TGTGCCAGCAGTGAAGAGACAGGCGTGAACACTGAAGCTTTCTTT. Variable domain in full (rest from reference TRBV2 and TRBJ1-1): EPEVTQTPSHQVTQMGQEVILRCVPISNHLYFYWYRQILGQKVEFLVSFYNNEISEKSEIFDDQFSVERPDGSNFTLKIRSTKLEDSAMYFCASSEETGVNTEAFFGQGTRLTVV.

V is TRBV4-2 and J is TRBJ1-1; 9 bases map to TRBD1. Trimming at V came to 0 bases and at J to 3 bases, leaving 2 bases not matched to a gene. The CDR3 covers 15 residues. The germline V gene encodes CDR1 LGHNA and CDR2 YNFKEQ. CDR3 in DNA: TGTGCCAGCAGCCAAGAGGGACAGGGAGACACTGAAGCTTTCTTT. Translating gives CASSQEGQGDTEAFF.

This clone showed up just once. The V and J genes are TRBV7-9 and TRBJ2-7, with D perhaps matching TRBD1 or TRBD2 (5 bases each). The CDR3 extends over 14 amino acids. Trimming took 7 bases from V and 3 from J, leaving 16 bases between them. Per the germline V gene, CDR1 is SEHNR and CDR2 is FQNEAQ (reference sequence). CDR3 nucleotides: TGTGCCAGCACCTTGGGGACGACCTTCTACGAGCAGTACTTC. Translating it yields CASTLGTTFYEQYF.

The rearrangement joins TRBV18 to TRBJ1-4; D is unresolved. V was trimmed by 6 bases and J by 4 bases, leaving 9 bases between them. This CDR3 has 13 amino acids. Germline lookup yields CDR1 KGHSH and CDR2 LQKENI. CDR3 amino acids: CASSWKLNEKLFF. In DNA, the CDR3 is TGTGCCAGCTCGTGGAAACTTAATGAAAAACTGTTTTTT.

This sequence joins TRBV7-2 and TRBJ1-2; 9 nucleotides match TRBD1. The CDR3 runs 14 residues. The V segment lost 1 base and the J segment 5 bases; nucleotides outside the gene matches: 2. Germline V gene sequence: CDR1 SGHTA, CDR2 FQGNSA. In nucleotides, the CDR3 is TGTGCCAGCAGCTTAGACAGGGGGCAGTATGGCTACACCTTC. Its protein is CASSLDRGQYGYTF.

This rearrangement joins TRBV5-4 to TRBJ2-2; TRBD2 matches 7 bases. CDR1 is SGHNT, CDR2 YYREEE, per germline (reference sequence). The V segment lost 0 bases and the J segment 3 bases; nucleotides outside the gene matches: 5. This CDR3 spans 16 amino acids. Here the CDR3 DNA reads TGTGCCAGCAGCTTGGGGGGGACTACCGACACCGGGGAGCTGTTTTTT. Translating gives CASSLGGTTDTGELFF.

This sequence joins TRBV18 and TRBJ1-1, with TRBD1 identical over 9 bases. The CDR3 spans 14 residues. Trimming cost V 2 bases and J 6 bases; bases outside gene matches: 4. In germline, CDR1 is KGHSH, CDR2 LQKENI. CDR3 in amino acids: CASSPRDRVAEAFF. DNA for the CDR3: TGTGCCAGCTCACCAAGGGACAGGGTGGCTGAAGCTTTCTTT.

V and J are TRBV5-8 and TRBJ2-2; D gene ambiguous. V was pared by 1 base and J by 3 bases, with 10 bases between. The CDR3 has 15 residues. Germline CDR1 reads SGHTS; CDR2 reads YDEGEE. This CDR3 is CASSLKLSYTGELFF. CDR3 DNA sequence: TGTGCCAGCAGCTTGAAGCTCAGCTACACCGGGGAGCTGTTTTTT.

The chain joins TRBV4-1 to TRBJ1-4; D gene ambiguous. The V and J ends lost 0 bases and 3 bases respectively, with 11 bases between them. Germline V gene data show CDR1 as MGHRA and CDR2 as YSYEKL. CDR3 length equals 16 residues. In nucleotides, the CDR3 is TGCGCCAGCAGCCAAGATTCGGGCGAAGCTAATGAAAAACTGTTTTTT. This encodes CASSQDSGEANEKLFF.

J is TRBJ1-1 and V is TRBV27; no clear D gene. Germline loops: CDR1 MNHEY, CDR2 SMNVEV (reference sequence). This CDR3 is built from 11 residues. Trimming stripped 9 bases from V and 3 bases from J, with 8 bases between. The CDR3 DNA reads as TGTGCCAGTGGGGTTTACACTGAAGCTTTCTTT. Its protein is CASGVYTEAFF.

CDR3 residues: CASSRVSSGLAGGEQFF. The DNA for the CDR3 is TGTGCCAGCAGCCGGGTCTCCTCGGGACTAGCCGGAGGTGAGCAGTTCTTC. The genes are TRBV5-6 and TRBJ2-1; the match to TRBD2 covers 9 bases. V lost 4 bases, J lost 9 bases, and 17 bases stayed unmatched. Germline-derived CDR1 and CDR2 are SGHDT and YYEEEE. The CDR3 totals 17 residues.

This chain links TRBV5-6 with TRBJ1-1, with D maybe TRBD1 (6 bases). CDR1 is SGHDT, CDR2 YYEEEE, per germline. Trimming shortened V by 0 bases and J by 4 bases, and 10 bases separated the two germline ends. This CDR3 comprises 14 residues. The CDR3 loop reads CASSLEGGSTEAFF. As DNA, the CDR3 is TGTGCCAGCAGCTTGGAGGGGGGAAGCACTGAAGCTTTCTTT. Supplemented by reference TRBV5-6 and TRBJ1-1, the full variable domain reads DAGVTQSPTHLIKTRGQQVTLRCSPKSGHDTVSWYQQALGQGPQFIFQYYEEEERQRGNFPDRFSGHQFPNYSSELNVNALLLGDSALYLCASSLEGGSTEAFFGQGTRLTVV.

The chain links TRBV7-3 to TRBJ2-1; unclear D gene. The CDR3 loop spans 13 amino acids. Trimming removed 2 bases from V and 7 bases from J, with 9 bases in between. The germline gives CDR1 SGHTA, CDR2 FQGTGA. CDR3 coding DNA: TGTGCCAGCAGCTTAGGGTACGCAAATGAGCAGTTCTTC. This codes for CASSLGYANEQFF. The full variable domain, in which reference TRBV7-3 and TRBJ2-1 provide the parts outside the CDR3, is GAGVSQTPSNKVTEKGKYVELRCDPISGHTALYWYRQSLGQGPEFLIYFQGTGAADDSGLPNDRFFAVRPEGSVSTLKIQRTERGDSAVYLCASSLGYANEQFFGPGTRLTVL.

This clone has just one count. The gene calls are TRBV7-3 and TRBJ2-2; no definite D call. V shed 0 bases and J shed 2 bases, with 10 bases lying between them. The CDR3 is made up of 16 amino acids. Germline V gives CDR1 SGHTA, CDR2 FQGTGA. Written as DNA, the CDR3 is TGTGCCAGCAGCTTAACGATCGGAGCAAACACCGGGGAGCTGTTTTTT. Protein sequence: CASSLTIGANTGELFF.

The rearrangement links TRBV11-1 to TRBJ2-5; no firm D call. CDR1 and CDR2 (germline): SGHAT, FQDESV (reference sequence). The CDR3 extends over 14 amino acids. V shed 3 bases and J shed 5 bases, with 13 bases lying between them. Here the CDR3 reads CASSFGRFEETQYF. CDR3 sequence (DNA): TGTGCCAGCAGCTTCGGCAGGTTTGAGGAGACCCAGTACTTC.

The V call is TRBV4-2, the J call TRBJ1-4; D is perhaps TRBD1 (5 bases). The CDR3 runs 15 residues. CDR1 LGHNA and CDR2 YNFKEQ come from the germline V gene. Trimming took 2 bases from V and 4 from J, leaving 11 bases between them. The CDR3 coding sequence is TGTGCCAGCAGCCAACAGCTCCAGGGTAATGAAAAACTGTTTTTT. Translation gives CASSQQLQGNEKLFF.

The V gene is TRBV6-5, the J gene TRBJ2-1, with 7 bases aligning to TRBD2. Germline CDR1 reads MNHEY; CDR2 reads SVGAGI. The CDR3 consists of 15 residues. Unmatched junction bases numbered 1, after V lost 2 bases and J lost 0 bases. CDR3 region: CASSYGGSSYNEQFF. Here the CDR3 DNA reads TGTGCCAGCAGTTACGGCGGGAGCTCCTACAATGAGCAGTTCTTC.